These T cell receptor beta chains were read from a single sample in a study of OX40 agonist ivuxolimab in advanced cancers. Measured with immunoSEQ multiplex PCR; TCRdb has only the in-frame clones, and not every one. The data contain tens of thousands of clones, around 90% of them singletons. The sample here was CD4+ or CD8+ T cells sorted from blood, taken in a trial of the OX40 agonist ivuxolimab. The receptors originated from an adult with an advanced solid tumor such as melanoma, head and neck, liver or kidney cancer. The conserved cysteine and the conserved F or W are not part of the CDR3 here. Clone size, where shown, is once, few, many, or a class for clones that have expanded.

abundance	v_gene	j_gene	CDR3aa
.	TRBV11-3	TRBJ1-2	ASSPLTGPYGYT
once	TRBV19	TRBJ2-7	ASVDRGPTYEQY
once	TRBV5-1	TRBJ2-2	ASSLLTNTGELF
.	TRBV7-8	TRBJ2-3	ASSLALAGVEDTQY
.	TRBV6-4	TRBJ2-3	ASSDIGGRAADTQY
.	TRBV18	TRBJ1-2	ASSPAGTSNYGYT
.	TRBV28	TRBJ2-5	ASTTGGQETQY
.	TRBV6-5	TRBJ2-7	ASNSGHLVREEY
.	TRBV5-4	TRBJ2-7	ASSLAGMPYEQY
.	TRBV19	TRBJ2-7	ASSIIPGRSYEQY